The entry that follows covers one T cell receptor (beta chain) sequence. Its antigen specificity is not known. There are no base qualities to consult, and no much larger clone falls within one base. This sample stems from a study of blood T cell repertoires in COVID-19 (dated by TCRdb to about 2020). Some background on the complete study: The collaborator samples originated in the United States, Italy and Spain and spanned the acute and convalescent phases of COVID-19. Where available, HLA class I and class II types were taken from metadata supplied by the sample provider and were not determined by assay-based typing. A de-identified subject ID, COVID-19 status, age in years and sex were almost always included in the sample metadata. The material from the prospective study consisted of cDNA or gDNA derived from T cells, B-cell-depleted T cells, or PBMCs. The dataset comprised deeply sampled blood TCRbeta repertoires from subjects exposed to, actively infected with, or recovered from COVID-19. A freely available public database, intended as a resource for researchers studying the immune response to SARS-CoV-2, is where the repertoires were released. The samples were drawn from the first 160 participants of the ongoing ImmuneRACE study and from 950 to 1,500 subjects provided by 6 global collaborators.

The paper as a whole reports these results and caveats: The amount of clinical and demographic metadata varied by source and participant and was provided uncurated.

TCRbeta CDR3 regions were amplified from genomic DNA using the immunoSEQ Assay, a bias-controlled multiplex PCR. As for the authors' bioinformatics: Within the assay, amplification of reference gene primers was used to estimate how many nucleated cells each sample contained. Sequence reads were collapsed and filtered to measure the absolute abundance of every unique TCRbeta CDR3 rearrangement. For each sample, productive Simpson clonality was calculated as the square root of Simpson's diversity index over productive rearrangements. This is the immuneACCESS table as TCRdb keeps it, with only in-frame sequences that have V and J called. A part of the clones is gone; compared with another copy, unresolved V genes explain less than half, and the rest is unexplained. The DNA gave D and trimming, while V, J and clone size come from that table. The sample table records roughly 150,000 clones; 84% of these occur just once. Roughly 19% of the sample belongs to the ten largest clones.

The CDR3 goes from the cysteine to the phenylalanine over 13 residues. The read is trimmed to its CDR3 DNA, 39 bases read in frame from base 1. CDR1 LNHDA and CDR2 SQIVND were looked up in the germline V gene (reference sequence). V is reduced by 6 bases and J by 10 bases, leaving a spacing of 15 bases between them. The collaborating institutions used their own protocols to collect whole blood in K2EDTA tubes. Collaborator samples were shipped for TCRbeta analysis as frozen whole blood, isolated PBMCs, or DNA extracted from either sample type. Sequences were obtained from peripheral blood. The V and J segments used are TRBV19 and TRBJ1-4, with TRBD1 as a weak D call on 6 bases. This receptor was obtained from a woman older than 75 with acute or convalescent COVID-19. The sequence in DNA is TGTGCCAGTAGCGGAACAGGGAACAGAAAACTGTTTTTT. This sequence encodes CASSGTGNRKLFF.